The clone carrying this T cell receptor beta chain was recorded many times. Antigen unknown. The library put unique molecular identifiers onto individual cDNA molecules. Per the study methods: Samples had a median of about 95,000 TCRs, ranging roughly 20,000 to 700,000. TCRdb re-called the 5' RACE reads through MiXCR, storing one row per CDR3 protein. TCRdb, not the original authors, processed these V and J calls. The sample records under 85,000 distinct CDR3 sequences, more than 7% being singletons. The sample is drawn from a study of human T cells and chemical hapten exposure. In the study overall: It was small differences in pooled library volume that mainly caused per-sample TCR yields to vary.

Total RNA was extracted from unfractionated whole blood. The study's findings and limits: DPC sensitization left the count of TCRs above 1 in 1000 unchanged.

V shed 5 bases and J shed 0 bases, with 11 bases lying between them. The CDR3 loop spans 15 amino acids. This clonotype was sampled from a male donor in good health. The rearrangement joins TRBV12-3 or TRBV12-4 to TRBJ1-3, with D unclear. The CDR3 protein is CASSRKTGSGNTIYF. The CDR3 DNA follows: TGTGCCAGCAGTCGAAAAACGGGCTCTGGAAACACCATATATTTT.